The following is a TCR beta chain sequence with its context. Its antigen target is currently unknown. The input lacks base qualities; no much larger clone sits a single base away. V sheds 6 bases and J sheds 2 bases, leaving 17 bases between their ends. CDR1 and CDR2 are drawn from the germline V gene: MNHEY, SVGAGI. Spanning cysteine to phenylalanine, the CDR3 consists of 15 amino acids. The DNA shown is the 45-base CDR3, in frame from base 1. To prepare the library, the immunoSEQ multiplex PCR assay was applied. A mixture of 60 forward primers for TCR Vbeta segments and 13 reverse primers for TCR Jbeta segments was used in the multiplex PCR. Amplification of the CDR3 region of rearranged TCR beta genes was performed with a multiplex PCR assay on genomic DNA. Amplified TCR beta libraries were sequenced as 87-base-pair reads on the Illumina HiSeq System. Turning to the authors' computational methods: In a later analysis, some 80 million unique TCR beta chains were counted across the roughly 670 repertoires, and about 9.9 million of these chains were shared by at least two donors. Raw reads were error-corrected and collapsed into unique sequences by a nearest-neighbor algorithm in which closely related sequences were merged to remove PCR and sequencing errors. V, D and J gene segments were assigned by aligning CDR3 sequences to IMGT reference sequences. For a sequence to be retained, at least a six-nucleotide match to both a V gene segment and a J gene segment was required. Rearrangements were classified as productive when the CDR3 lacked stop codons and remained in frame with V and J, and all other rearrangements were classified as non-productive. CDR3 was defined by IMGT convention, running from the second conserved V-encoded cysteine to the conserved J-encoded phenylalanine. In an earlier analysis of 500 to 650 of the donors, sequences lacking an unambiguous match to a single V gene segment were excluded. An earlier analysis of approximately 590 of the donors classified V segments as functional when productive rearrangements were above 56.7% and as segregating when the standard deviation between donors was above 5%. A statistical classification framework was built for diagnosing cytomegalovirus status from the catalog of TCR beta chain sequences. In a later analysis, TCR nucleotide sequences were compared against IMGT/GENE-DB human TR gene sequences so that V and J genes could be assigned. Using the TCRdist pipeline, a later analysis assigned CDR3 sequences along with most-parsimonious VDJ recombination scenarios. A later analysis defined each TCR beta chain by its CDR3 amino acid sequence plus V-gene family, and excluded reads lacking a unique V-gene family. A later analysis removed 500 to 650 highly shared, low-generation-probability nucleotide sequences to deal with suspected cross-contamination and a sequencing artifact. In a later analysis, a clonal expansion index for each public chain was calculated from normalized within-repertoire ranks of inferred template counts. Generation probabilities in a later analysis came from a VDJ recombination model fitted to out-of-frame rearrangements, and those results were checked against IGoR. In a later analysis, hypergeometric tests were used to score TCR-TCR, TCR-HLA and TCR-CMV co-occurrence, with a repertoire-size bias correction applied to TCR pairs. False discovery rates were estimated in a later analysis by permuting HLA or CMV assignments 20 times. A later analysis grouped co-occurring TCRs with DBSCAN, adding TCRdist sequence similarity when clustering within HLA-allele-positive subsets. Repertoires with fewer than 30,000 or more than 120,000 public chains were left out of co-occurrence clustering, as were four to six repertoires with anomalous nucleotide sharing. TCRdb mirrors the immuneACCESS table, restricted to in-frame sequences. Some clones are absent from its copies; in checked studies, under half trace to an unresolved V gene, and the reason for the others is unknown. V, J and clone size are those of that table, while D and trimming were read from the DNA. Across this sample there are approximately 140,000 clones, with 55% to 75% seen only once. Approximately 7% of the sample comes from the top ten.

This sample is part of a study of cytomegalovirus exposure and HLA in healthy donors (dated by TCRdb to the late 2010s). For the study in its entirety: An earlier analysis of around 600 of the donors reported approximately 300 Gb of sequence data and some 120 million unique TCR beta sequences from some 180 million T cells. Roughly 300 gigabases of sequencing data and around 80 million unique TCR sequences made up an early release that covered approximately 620 HLA-typed donors. Of the roughly 430 genotyped donors, around 81% fell in the genetic ancestry cluster associated with self-reported Caucasian donors. The study aimed to test whether signatures of past pathogen exposure could be identified by cataloging public T cell receptors. The study profiled the T cell repertoires of 500 to 800 subjects by immunosequencing and related them to cytomegalovirus serostatus. Along with the roughly 670-subject first cohort, a separate validation cohort of 120 different subjects was used. To predict cytomegalovirus infection status, the study brought together high-throughput TCR immunosequencing, statistical association of individual TCRs with disease status, and machine learning. In a later analysis, previously published TCR beta repertoires from 670 or so donors were re-analyzed and high-resolution HLA genotyping was added so that TCR occurrence patterns could be studied. In the later analysis, no new phenotypic data were used to find candidate immune exposures; instead, reliance was placed on TCR beta sequences and their occurrence across donors. In an earlier analysis of over 550 of the donors, high-throughput TCR beta sequencing was used to judge whether each TCR beta V gene segment behaved as functional or pseudogenic. Donor age, sex, ethnicity and CMV serostatus were compiled alongside the repertoire data. A later genetic analysis took genome-wide SNP genotypes for about three fifths of the 666 donors and used that subset as a discovery cohort. All discovery cohort repertoires had been generated on a single sequencing platform. HLA typing covered class I and class II loci at four-digit resolution. Typing coverage differed by locus: A, B, C, DRB1 and DQB1 were typed in roughly 620-640 donors, DQA1 in about 560, DPA1 in over 600, and DPB1 in around 440. Because of strong linkage in the cohort, roughly five DR-DQ haplotypes were treated as single units for association and clustering. Among about 400 genotyped donors of the cohort, an average of approximately 220,000 unique TCR beta nucleotide sequences was sequenced per donor, of which roughly 17% were non-productive. Paper-wide results and their limitations: Broadly in line with IMGT annotations, most TCR beta V segments showed up in productive rearrangements about 87% or about 30% of the time in an earlier analysis of around 550 of the donors. A further reported finding was that TCR beta sequences accurately predicted the HLA-A and HLA-B alleles for most subjects in the first cohort. Presence/absence analyses assumed roughly uniform sequencing depth across donors, an assumption that may not hold. Correlated functional status among segregating V segments might be attributable to linkage disequilibrium, but an unknown experimental factor could not be ruled out. A later analysis associated 16,951 TCR beta sequences with specific HLA alleles at a false discovery rate of 0.05. The authors suggested that the approach could potentially be extended to other disease states and immunological phenotypes. A later analysis found that most CMV-associated TCR beta chains appeared HLA-restricted, with HLA associations seemingly driven largely by CMV exposure. According to a later analysis, parvovirus B19, influenza, CMV and Epstein-Barr virus appeared linked to several top co-occurrence clusters. In the study, about 150 TCR beta chains were listed as associated with cytomegalovirus. In a later analysis, HLA-associated TCR beta chains were found to be more clonally expanded and to have lower generation probabilities than equally common non-associated chains. A cluster of highly shared sequence variants was judged likely to be a technical artifact of the sequencing pipeline. Because HLA typing was unavailable for some donors at each locus, only the typed subset was used in association tests. The 87-base-pair reads could not distinguish some IMGT-functional V segments, including TRBV6-2 and TRBV6-3, so those segments were excluded. The cohort was sequenced for TCR beta chains only, and without alpha or paired-chain data the features that could be detected were limited. In a later analysis, the rate of TCR association differed among HLA loci, with DRB1 alleles having the most associated TCRs and HLA-C alleles having the fewest. Because counts were too low, more than 15 rarely observed V segments, including chromosome 9 orphons, were left out of the earlier analysis of about 500 of the donors. A later genetic analysis associated a missense DCLRE1C variant with V-gene and J-gene trimming of TCR beta chains, and an independent cohort replicated the association. The classifier was reported to diagnose cytomegalovirus status with high specificity and sensitivity in both the original cohort and the validation cohort. Strong co-occurrence of HLA alleles, especially DR and DQ, made assigning TCR associations to individual alleles difficult. While some public TCRs were present in many individuals, most TCR sequences turned up only very rarely across donors. A later genetic analysis reported fewer N-insertions in productive TCRs among donors in an Asian-associated ancestry cluster than the approximately 670-donor mean. The only immune exposure information available for the cohort was CMV serostatus. A few of the identified cytomegalovirus-associated TCR beta chains were confirmed in vitro to be specific for cytomegalovirus antigens.

The cohort comprised around 700 healthy bone marrow donors. Cohort members were all nominally healthy when sampled, although unrecorded immune exposures were likely present. The donor was CMV seropositive and belonged to the group of 250 to 300 seropositive cohort members. A peripheral blood sample was provided by each donor, and peripheral blood mononuclear cells were used for TCR beta sequencing. The Qiagen DNeasy Blood Extraction Kit was used to extract genomic DNA from the blood cell samples. This TCR was sampled from a woman aged 60-70 years in good health and CMV-seropositive. This chain joins TRBV6-5 to TRBJ2-7, and perhaps TRBD1 as D gene, on 6 matching bases. The specimen sequenced was PBMCs. The DNA sequence is TGTGCCAGCAGATACGGACAGAATTCCGCCTACGAGCAGTACTTC. Translated, it gives CASRYGQNSAYEQYF.